A single sample is the source of the 20 T cell receptor beta chains below, sequenced in a study of blood T cell repertoires in COVID-19. Profiled with immunoSEQ multiplex PCR; TCRdb holds only in-frame clones, not every one. This sample has tens of thousands of clones, with roughly 83% found just once. Input material: peripheral blood. These receptors were taken from an elderly man with active or convalescent COVID-19.

The rearrangement links TRBV2 to TRBJ2-7; TRBD1 aligns across 10 bases. CDR1 is SNHLY, CDR2 FYNNEI, per germline. V was clipped by 10 bases and J by 5 bases; unmatched bases: 8. The CDR3 has 13 residues. As DNA, the CDR3 is TGTGCCACCCAAGGACAGGGGGGCCACGAGCAGTACTTC. Residues: CATQGQGGHEQYF.

The chain couples TRBV15 to TRBJ1-4; D ambiguous. V dropped 0 bases and J dropped 4 bases, with 9 bases sitting between them. This CDR3 is 15 amino acids long. From germline, CDR1 is LNHNV and CDR2 YYDKDF (reference sequence). CDR3 loop: CATSRDNGVNEKLFF. CDR3 DNA: TGTGCCACCAGCAGAGACAATGGAGTTAATGAAAAACTGTTTTTT.

The V gene is TRBV9, the J gene TRBJ2-7; 8 bases are a match to TRBD1. Germline-derived CDR1 and CDR2 are SGDLS and YYNGEE. The CDR3 has 15 residues. V trimming: 0 bases; J trimming: 3 bases; junction bases outside the gene matches: 5. The CDR3 spells CASSVGRQGYYEQYF. DNA of the CDR3: TGTGCCAGCAGCGTAGGGCGACAGGGGTACTACGAGCAGTACTTC.

V gene TRBV18 combines with J gene TRBJ2-5, with TRBD2 matching over 14 bases. CDR3 size: 18 residues. V was clipped by 3 bases and J by 0 bases; unmatched bases: 6. CDR1 is KGHSH and CDR2 is LQKENI in the germline V gene. The CDR3 spells CASSPRLAGGPYQETQYF. CDR3 nucleotides: TGTGCCAGCTCACCTCGACTAGCGGGAGGGCCATACCAAGAGACCCAGTACTTC.

This clone was observed once. The chain has TRBV11-3 and TRBJ2-1; 11 nucleotides align to TRBD2. Unmatched junction bases numbered 13, after V lost 5 bases and J lost 7 bases. The length of the CDR3 is 17 residues. CDR1 and CDR2 (germline): SGHNT, YENEEA. Here the CDR3 DNA reads TGTGCCAGCAGCCAACGACTACTAGCGGGAGTGGGGAATGAGCAGTTCTTC. This encodes CASSQRLLAGVGNEQFF. The variable domain in full, completed from reference TRBV11-3 and TRBJ2-1, reads EAGVVQSPRYKIIEKKQPVAFWCNPISGHNTLYWYLQNLGQGPELLIRYENEEAVDDSQLPKDRFSAERLKGVDSTLKIQPAELGDSAVYLCASSQRLLAGVGNEQFFGPGTRLTVL.

The genes are TRBV6-2 or TRBV6-3 and TRBJ2-1; TRBD2 is a possible D gene (6 bases). Germline assignment: CDR1 MNHEY and CDR2 SVGEGT. The CDR3 extends over 17 amino acids. With 2 bases removed from V and 5 bases from J, the gap between germline ends came to 19 bases. The CDR3 nucleotides read TGTGCCAGCAGTTACCCCCCCGGGGGAATCGGACACAATGAGCAGTTCTTC. Translation gives CASSYPPGGIGHNEQFF.

This chain connects TRBV6-2 or TRBV6-3 to TRBJ2-2; 7 nucleotides match TRBD1. CDR3 length: 15 residues. In germline, CDR1 is MNHEY, CDR2 SVGEGT. V trimming: 5 bases; J trimming: 0 bases; junction bases outside the gene matches: 3. CDR3 sequence reads: CASSQTGPNTGELFF. The CDR3 nucleotides are TGTGCCAGCAGTCAGACAGGGCCGAACACCGGGGAGCTGTTTTTT.

The rearrangement joins TRBV7-6 to TRBJ1-1, with TRBD1 matching 7 bases. Germline lookup yields CDR1 SGHVS and CDR2 FNYEAQ. With V trimmed by 1 base and J by 5 bases, 1 base remained unmatched. CDR3 length equals 13 residues. The CDR3 nucleotides are TGTGCCAGCAGCTTAGGGACAGGAACTGAAGCTTTCTTT. This translates into CASSLGTGTEAFF.

The chain links TRBV30 to TRBJ2-3; 8 positions agree with TRBD2. Germline V lookup: CDR1 GTSNPN, CDR2 SVGIG (reference sequence). The CDR3 length is 14 residues. The V and J ends lost 5 bases and 4 bases, in that order; junction bases with no gene match: 8. The CDR3 DNA reads TGTGCCTGGGTCGGGGGGGCGTCGTCAGATACGCAGTATTTT. This gives the protein CAWVGGASSDTQYF.

The gene calls are TRBV7-9 and TRBJ2-5, with TRBD1 matching 9 bases. The CDR3 has 15 amino acids. J was trimmed by 4 bases and V by 4 bases; bases with no gene match: 7. Germline CDR1 is SEHNR and CDR2 is FQNEAQ (reference sequence). CDR3 DNA sequence: TGTGCCAGCAGCTCACTACAGGGGGCGCGAGAGACCCAGTACTTC. Amino acid sequence: CASSSLQGARETQYF.

The CDR3 sequence: CASSLLSSGELFF. CDR3 sequence (DNA): TGTGCCAGCAGTTTACTTTCGTCCGGGGAGCTGTTTTTT. The chain recombines TRBV12-3 or TRBV12-4 with TRBJ2-2; D gene unclear. The V end was cut by 2 bases, the J end by 6 bases, with 7 bases between. The CDR3 is 13 residues long.

This clone is a singleton in its sample. V is TRBV5-1 and J is TRBJ2-1; 8 bases are shared with TRBD2. Germline V lookup: CDR1 SGHRS, CDR2 YFSETQ. Trimming took 1 base from V and 4 from J; bases not matched to a gene: 4. The CDR3 has 15 amino acids. CDR3 sequence: CASSLTGGFYNEQFF. CDR3 coding DNA: TGCGCCAGCAGCTTGACGGGGGGGTTTTACAATGAGCAGTTCTTC.

The gene calls are TRBV11-2 and TRBJ2-3; 10 nucleotides align to TRBD2. The trim removed 5 bases at V and 5 bases at J, leaving 7 bases unmatched. The length of the CDR3 is 15 residues. Germline V gene data show CDR1 as SGHAT and CDR2 as FQNNGV. CDR3 residues: CASSPKAGGGDTQYF. Here the CDR3 DNA reads TGTGCCAGCAGCCCAAAAGCGGGAGGGGGAGATACGCAGTATTTT.

The chain recombines TRBV18 with TRBJ1-2; 7 bases line up with TRBD1. The V gene end was trimmed by 5 bases and the J gene end by 3 bases; junction bases not matched to a gene: 6. Germline assignment: CDR1 KGHSH and CDR2 LQKENI. This CDR3 is 14 amino acids long. In nucleotides, the CDR3 is TGTGCCAGCTCATCTAGACAGGGCGACTATGGCTACACCTTC. Translating it yields CASSSRQGDYGYTF.

V usage is TRBV6-5 and J usage is TRBJ2-5; tentatively, D is TRBD2 (5 bases). The ends were cut back, 6 bases at V and 3 bases at J, with 11 bases in the middle. This CDR3 has 13 residues. Germline lookup yields CDR1 MNHEY and CDR2 SVGAGI. CDR3 in DNA: TGTGCCAGCAGCCTCAGGCGGGAAGAGACCCAGTACTTC. Its translation is CASSLRREETQYF.

The genes are TRBV7-9 and TRBJ1-2; TRBD1 is a possible D gene (6 bases). V was clipped by 1 base and J by 4 bases, with 25 bases between them. The CDR3 contains 19 residues. CDR1 and CDR2 from the germline V gene are SEHNR and FQNEAQ (reference sequence). CDR3 sequence: CASSLGLSAGVGDGYGYTF. CDR3 in DNA: TGTGCCAGCAGCTTAGGGTTATCGGCAGGGGTCGGCGACGGCTATGGCTACACCTTC.

The chain combines TRBV7-9 with TRBJ2-5; D gene uncertain. The CDR3 loop spans 15 amino acids. V lost 1 base, J lost 2 bases, and 11 bases lay in between. Germline CDR1 and CDR2: SEHNR and FQNEAQ (reference sequence). CDR3 loop: CASSLEAAIQETQYF. The CDR3, as DNA: TGTGCCAGCAGCTTAGAGGCGGCTATTCAAGAGACCCAGTACTTC.

For this clone: The identical CDR3 is also encoded by other nucleotide sequences in the sample. The chain carries TRBV6-2 or TRBV6-3 and TRBJ2-1, with D unclear. From germline, CDR1 is MNHEY and CDR2 SVGEGT. V lost 0 bases, J lost 7 bases, and 4 bases lay in between. The CDR3 spans 12 residues. Written as DNA, the CDR3 is TGTGCCAGCAGTTACTCGAGGAATGAGCAGTTCTTC. This translates into CASSYSRNEQFF.

The gene calls are TRBV7-2 and TRBJ2-7; TRBD2 matches 13 bases. The J segment lost 2 bases and the V segment lost 0 bases, leaving 4 bases of the junction unmatched. The CDR3 extends over 17 amino acids. From germline, CDR1 is SGHTA and CDR2 FQGNSA. Here the CDR3 DNA reads TGTGCCAGCAGCTTAGCCGGACTAGCGGGAGACCCCTACGAGCAGTACTTC. Protein product: CASSLAGLAGDPYEQYF.

Worth noting for this clone: This sample also contains other DNA sequences that code for the same CDR3. V usage is TRBV7-9 and J usage is TRBJ1-1; no reliable D call. The CDR3 sequence is 13 residues long. V lost 2 bases and J lost 1, with 5 bases in between. Germline V gene data show CDR1 as SEHNR and CDR2 as FQNEAQ (reference sequence). CDR3 in DNA: TGTGCCAGCAGCTTACGCGGGAACACTGAAGCTTTCTTT. Translation gives CASSLRGNTEAFF.